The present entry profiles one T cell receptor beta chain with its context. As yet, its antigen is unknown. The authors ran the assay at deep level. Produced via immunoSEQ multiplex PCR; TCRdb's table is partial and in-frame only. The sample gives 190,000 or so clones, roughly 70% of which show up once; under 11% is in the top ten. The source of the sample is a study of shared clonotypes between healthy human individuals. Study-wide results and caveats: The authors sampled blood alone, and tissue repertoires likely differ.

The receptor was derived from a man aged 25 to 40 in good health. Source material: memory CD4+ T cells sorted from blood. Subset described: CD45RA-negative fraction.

CDR3 nucleotide sequence: TGTGCCAGCAGCTTGGGTCTAGCGGGAAATGGGTACGAGCAGTACTTC. This gives the protein CASSLGLAGNGYEQYF. This chain uses TRBV5-4 with TRBJ2-7; 9 bases are shared with TRBD2. The CDR3 runs 16 residues. The trim removed 0 bases at V and 4 bases at J, leaving 8 bases unmatched. Germline lookup yields CDR1 SGHNT and CDR2 YYREEE (reference sequence). Complete variable domain (other parts from reference TRBV5-4 and TRBJ2-7): ETGVTQSPTHLIKTRGQQVTLRCSSQSGHNTVSWYQQALGQGPQFIFQYYREEENGRGNFPPRFSGLQFPNYSSELNVNALELDDSALYLCASSLGLAGNGYEQYFGPGTRLTVT.